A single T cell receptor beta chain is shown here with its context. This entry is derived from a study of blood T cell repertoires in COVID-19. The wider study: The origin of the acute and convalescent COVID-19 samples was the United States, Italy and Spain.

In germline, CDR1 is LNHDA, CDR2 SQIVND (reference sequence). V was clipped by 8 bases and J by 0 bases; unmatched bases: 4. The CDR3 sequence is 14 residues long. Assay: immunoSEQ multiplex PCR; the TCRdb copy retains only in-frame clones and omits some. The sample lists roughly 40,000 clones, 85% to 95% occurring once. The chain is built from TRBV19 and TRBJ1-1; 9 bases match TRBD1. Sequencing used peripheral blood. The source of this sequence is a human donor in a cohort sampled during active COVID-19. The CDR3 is CASRQGEMNTEAFF. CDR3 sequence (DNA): TGTGCCAGTCGACAGGGGGAGATGAACACTGAAGCTTTCTTT.